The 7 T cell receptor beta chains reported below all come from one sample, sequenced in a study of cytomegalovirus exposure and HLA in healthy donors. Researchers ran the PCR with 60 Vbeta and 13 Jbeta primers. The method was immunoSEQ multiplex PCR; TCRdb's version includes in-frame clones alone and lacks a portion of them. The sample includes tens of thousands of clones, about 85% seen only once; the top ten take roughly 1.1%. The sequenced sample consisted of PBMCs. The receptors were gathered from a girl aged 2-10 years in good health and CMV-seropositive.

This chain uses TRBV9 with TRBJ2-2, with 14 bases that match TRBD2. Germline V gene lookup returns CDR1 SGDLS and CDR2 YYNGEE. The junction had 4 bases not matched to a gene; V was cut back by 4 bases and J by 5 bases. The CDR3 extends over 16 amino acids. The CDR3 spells CASSLGLAGVTGELFF. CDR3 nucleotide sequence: TGTGCCAGCAGCTTGGGACTAGCGGGAGTTACCGGGGAGCTGTTTTTT.

CDR3 bases: TGTGCCACCAGCAGAGTACTTAGAGGGTATGGCTACACCTTC. It is translated as CATSRVLRGYGYTF. The rearrangement links TRBV15 to TRBJ1-2; D is unclear. V was trimmed by 1 base and J by 5 bases, leaving 11 bases between them. CDR3 size: 14 residues. Germline V CDR1 and CDR2: LNHNV, YYDKDF (reference sequence). Full variable domain (missing parts from reference TRBV15 and TRBJ1-2): DAMVIQNPRYQVTQFGKPVTLSCSQTLNHNVMYWYQQKSSQAPKLLFHYYDKDFNNEADTPDNFQSRRPNTSFCFLDIRSPGLGDTAMYLCATSRVLRGYGYTFGSGTRLTVV.

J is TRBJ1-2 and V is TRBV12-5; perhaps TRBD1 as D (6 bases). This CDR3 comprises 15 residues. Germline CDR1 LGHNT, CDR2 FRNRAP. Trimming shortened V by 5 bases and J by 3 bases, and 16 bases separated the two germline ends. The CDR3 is CASGNPSAGDYGYTF. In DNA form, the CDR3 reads TGTGCTAGTGGTAACCCATCGGCAGGGGACTATGGCTACACCTTC.

The CDR3 reads CASSLGGQGNTEAFF. In nucleotides, the CDR3 is TGTGCCAGCAGTTTAGGGGGACAGGGGAACACTGAAGCTTTCTTT. J is TRBJ1-1 and V is TRBV27, with 9 bases matching TRBD1. The V gene end was trimmed by 2 bases and the J gene end by 1 base; junction bases not matched to a gene: 2. Germline CDR1 and CDR2: MNHEY and SMNVEV (reference sequence). The CDR3 has 15 residues.

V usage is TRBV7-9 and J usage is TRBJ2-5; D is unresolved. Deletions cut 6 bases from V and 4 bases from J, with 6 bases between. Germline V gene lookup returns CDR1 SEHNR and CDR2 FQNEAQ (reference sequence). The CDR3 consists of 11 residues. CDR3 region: CASSLIETQYF. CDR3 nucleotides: TGTGCCAGCAGTCTTATAGAGACCCAGTACTTC.

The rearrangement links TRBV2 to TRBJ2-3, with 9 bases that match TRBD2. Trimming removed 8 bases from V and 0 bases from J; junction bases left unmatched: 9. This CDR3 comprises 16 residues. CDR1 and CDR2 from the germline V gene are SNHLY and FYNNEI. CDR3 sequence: CASGWLAGSSTDTQYF. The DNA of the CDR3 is TGTGCCAGCGGGTGGCTAGCGGGGTCTAGCACAGATACGCAGTATTTT.

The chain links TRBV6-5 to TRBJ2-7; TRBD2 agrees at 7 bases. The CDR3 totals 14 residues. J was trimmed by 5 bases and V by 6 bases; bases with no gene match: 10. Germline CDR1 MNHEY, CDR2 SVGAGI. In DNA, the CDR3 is TGTGCCAGCAGAGCCGGGCTAGCGGTTAACGAGCAGTACTTC. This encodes CASRAGLAVNEQYF.